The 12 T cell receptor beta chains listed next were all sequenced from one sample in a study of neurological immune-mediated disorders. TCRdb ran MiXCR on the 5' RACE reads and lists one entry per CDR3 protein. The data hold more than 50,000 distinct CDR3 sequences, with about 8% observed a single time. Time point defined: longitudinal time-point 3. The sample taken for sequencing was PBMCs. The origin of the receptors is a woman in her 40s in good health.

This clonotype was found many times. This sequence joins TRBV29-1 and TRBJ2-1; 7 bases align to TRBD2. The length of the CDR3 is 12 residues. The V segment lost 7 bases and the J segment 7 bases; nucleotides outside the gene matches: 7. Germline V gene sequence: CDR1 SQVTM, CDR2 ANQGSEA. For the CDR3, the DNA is TGCAGCGGGGGTAGGGAGGGTAATGAGCAGTTCTTC. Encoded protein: CSGGREGNEQFF.

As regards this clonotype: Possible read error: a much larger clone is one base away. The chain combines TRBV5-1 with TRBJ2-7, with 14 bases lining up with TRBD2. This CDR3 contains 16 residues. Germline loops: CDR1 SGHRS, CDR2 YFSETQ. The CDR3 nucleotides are TGCGCCAACAGCCCAGGGACTAGCGGGAGCACGGGTGAGCAGTACTTC. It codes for CANSPGTSGSTGEQYF.

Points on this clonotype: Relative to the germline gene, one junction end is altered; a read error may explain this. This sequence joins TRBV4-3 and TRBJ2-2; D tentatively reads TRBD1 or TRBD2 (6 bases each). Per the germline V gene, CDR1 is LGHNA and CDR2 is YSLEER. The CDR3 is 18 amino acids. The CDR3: CASSQEGGTIRGTGEPFF. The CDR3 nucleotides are TGCGCCAGCAGCCAAGAAGGGGGGACGATTCGAGGCACCGGGGAGCCGTTTTTT.

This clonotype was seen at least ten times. The CDR3 loop is CASSPGLAGVHEQYF. The CDR3, as DNA: TGTGCCAGCAGCCCCGGACTAGCGGGGGTACACGAGCAGTACTTC. The chain carries TRBV3-1 and TRBJ2-7; 13 bases are a match to TRBD2. This CDR3 has 15 residues. The germline gives CDR1 LGHDT, CDR2 YNNKEL (reference sequence). J gave up 5 bases and V 4 bases, and 5 bases lay outside the gene matches.

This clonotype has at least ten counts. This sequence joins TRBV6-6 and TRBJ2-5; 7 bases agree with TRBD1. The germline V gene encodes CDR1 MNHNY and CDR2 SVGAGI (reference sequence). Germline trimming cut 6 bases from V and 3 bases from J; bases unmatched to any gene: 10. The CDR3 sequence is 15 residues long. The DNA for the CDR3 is TGTGCCAGCAGCCGACCCCGGGACAGCAAAGAGACCCAGTACTTC. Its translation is CASSRPRDSKETQYF.

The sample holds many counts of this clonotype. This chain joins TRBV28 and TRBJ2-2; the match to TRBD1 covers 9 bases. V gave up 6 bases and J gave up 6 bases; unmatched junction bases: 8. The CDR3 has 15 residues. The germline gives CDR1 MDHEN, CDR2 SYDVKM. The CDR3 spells CASSYTGGRAGELFF. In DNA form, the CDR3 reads TGTGCCAGCAGCTATACAGGGGGCAGGGCCGGGGAGCTGTTTTTT.

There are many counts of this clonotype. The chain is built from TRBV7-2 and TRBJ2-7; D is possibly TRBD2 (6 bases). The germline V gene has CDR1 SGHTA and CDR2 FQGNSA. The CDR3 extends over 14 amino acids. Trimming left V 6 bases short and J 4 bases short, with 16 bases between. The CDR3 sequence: CASRRTGVSYEQYF. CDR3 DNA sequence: TGTGCCAGCAGGCGCACGGGGGTTTCATACGAGCAGTACTTC.

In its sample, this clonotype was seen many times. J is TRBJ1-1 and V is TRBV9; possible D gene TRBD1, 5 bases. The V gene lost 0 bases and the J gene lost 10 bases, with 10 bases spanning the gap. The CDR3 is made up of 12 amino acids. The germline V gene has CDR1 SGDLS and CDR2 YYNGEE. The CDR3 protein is CASSVVAGGAFF. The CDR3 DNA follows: TGTGCCAGCAGCGTAGTGGCCGGGGGAGCTTTCTTT.

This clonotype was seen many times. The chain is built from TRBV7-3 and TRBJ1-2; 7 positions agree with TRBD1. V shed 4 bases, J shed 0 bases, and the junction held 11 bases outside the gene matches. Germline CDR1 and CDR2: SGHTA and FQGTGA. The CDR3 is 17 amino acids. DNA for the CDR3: TGTGCCAGCAGCTCGGGACAGCCAGGTTCCGCTAACTATGGCTACACCTTC. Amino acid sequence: CASSSGQPGSANYGYTF.

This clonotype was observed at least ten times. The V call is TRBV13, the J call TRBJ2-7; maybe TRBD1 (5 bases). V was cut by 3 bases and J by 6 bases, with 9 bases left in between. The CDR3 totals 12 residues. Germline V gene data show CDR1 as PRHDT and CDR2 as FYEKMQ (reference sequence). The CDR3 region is CASSFAGPEQYF. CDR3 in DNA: TGTGCCAGCAGCTTCGCAGGGCCCGAGCAGTACTTC.

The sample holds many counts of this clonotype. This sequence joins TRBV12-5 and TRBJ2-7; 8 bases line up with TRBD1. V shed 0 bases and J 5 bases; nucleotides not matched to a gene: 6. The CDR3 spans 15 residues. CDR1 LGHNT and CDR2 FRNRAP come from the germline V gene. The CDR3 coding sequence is TGTGCTAGTGGTTTGGTGGCAGGGGGCTTCCACGAGCAGTACTTC. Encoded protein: CASGLVAGGFHEQYF.

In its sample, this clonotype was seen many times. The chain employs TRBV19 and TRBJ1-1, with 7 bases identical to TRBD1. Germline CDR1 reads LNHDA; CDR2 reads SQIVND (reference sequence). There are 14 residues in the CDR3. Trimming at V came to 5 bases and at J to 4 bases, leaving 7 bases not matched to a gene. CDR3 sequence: CASSYQPGGTEAFF. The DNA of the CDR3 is TGTGCCAGTAGTTATCAGCCAGGGGGCACTGAAGCTTTCTTT.